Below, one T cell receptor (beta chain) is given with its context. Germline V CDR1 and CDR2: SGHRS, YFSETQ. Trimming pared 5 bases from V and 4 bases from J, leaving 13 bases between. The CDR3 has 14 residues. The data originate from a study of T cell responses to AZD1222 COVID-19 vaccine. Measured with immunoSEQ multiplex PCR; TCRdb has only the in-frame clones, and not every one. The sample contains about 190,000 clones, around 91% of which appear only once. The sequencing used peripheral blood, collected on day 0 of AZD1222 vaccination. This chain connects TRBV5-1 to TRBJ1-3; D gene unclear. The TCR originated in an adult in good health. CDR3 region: CASRPYLDGNTIYF. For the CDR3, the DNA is TGCGCCAGCAGGCCGTACCTGGACGGAAACACCATATATTTT.